The 24 T cell receptor beta chains listed next were all sequenced from one sample in a study of early T cells in non-severe SARS-CoV-2 infection. TCRdb reprocessed the 5' RACE reads via MiXCR and lists one record per CDR3 protein. Among 55,000 to 80,000 distinct CDR3 sequences listed, roughly 9% were seen once. The sample here was whole blood, taken at baseline. These receptors were taken from an adult who was a healthcare worker with PCR-confirmed SARS-CoV-2 infection or an uninfected control (not recorded which).

The gene calls are TRBV7-9 and TRBJ1-1, with D possibly TRBD1 on 6 matching bases. This CDR3 is built from 16 residues. The ends were cut back, 5 bases at V and 5 bases at J, with 21 bases in the middle. CDR1 is SEHNR, CDR2 FQNEAQ, per germline (reference sequence). CDR3 DNA sequence: TGTGCCAGCAGCACCCCAAGGGGATTCAGGGGTACTGAAGCTTTCTTT. Protein: CASSTPRGFRGTEAFF.

This clonotype was detected only a few times. The V gene is TRBV28, the J gene TRBJ1-6, with D hard to call. The ends were cut back, 1 base at V and 10 bases at J, with 5 bases in the middle. CDR1 MDHEN and CDR2 SYDVKM come from the germline V gene. The CDR3 has 12 amino acids. CDR3 region: CASSLSESPLHF. CDR3 bases: TGTGCCAGCAGTTTATCAGAATCACCCCTCCACTTT.

The V gene is TRBV14, the J gene TRBJ1-5; a weak D match, TRBD1 (5 bases). CDR1 is SGHDN, CDR2 FVKESK, per germline. The V and J ends lost 2 bases and 7 bases respectively, with 12 bases between them. The CDR3 totals 14 residues. The CDR3 DNA reads as TGTGCCAGCAGCCAATCGGGGGGGTCCCAGCCCCAGCATTTT. Translating gives CASSQSGGSQPQHF.

This clonotype was seen many times. This chain links TRBV6-2 or TRBV6-3 with TRBJ2-7; D is possibly TRBD1 or TRBD2 (5 bases each). CDR1 MNHEY and CDR2 SVGEGT come from the germline V gene. This CDR3 spans 11 amino acids. V was trimmed by 4 bases and J by 6 bases, leaving 7 bases between them. This CDR3 reads CASSSGAEQYF. The CDR3 nucleotides read TGTGCCAGCAGTTCCGGGGCCGAGCAGTACTTC.

This clonotype has just a few counts. This chain joins TRBV19 and TRBJ2-5; D may match TRBD1 or TRBD2 (6 bases each). Germline V gene lookup returns CDR1 LNHDA and CDR2 SQIVND (reference sequence). The CDR3 is 15 amino acids. The V gene lost 5 bases and the J gene lost 3 bases, with 16 bases spanning the gap. CDR3 residues: CASSVGQSGEETQYF. The CDR3 DNA follows: TGTGCCAGTAGTGTTGGACAGTCGGGGGAAGAGACCCAGTACTTC. Based on the CDR3 plus reference TRBV19 and TRBJ2-5, the full variable domain is DGGITQSPKYLFRKEGQNVTLSCEQNLNHDAMYWYRQDPGQGLRLIYYSQIVNDFQKGDIAEGYSVSREKKESFPLTVTSAQKNPTAFYLCASSVGQSGEETQYFGPGTRLLVL.

This clonotype was seen at least ten times. The rearrangement links TRBV7-2 to TRBJ2-4; TRBD2 is a possible D gene (6 bases). Trimming removed 2 bases from V and 8 bases from J, with 13 bases in between. Germline assignment: CDR1 SGHTA and CDR2 FQGNSA. This CDR3 region has 14 residues. The CDR3 DNA sequence: TGTGCCAGCAGCTTATGGGGACCGGGGGACATTCAGTACTTC. It encodes CASSLWGPGDIQYF. The full variable domain, its missing parts supplied by reference TRBV7-2 and TRBJ2-4, is GAGVSQSPSNKVTEKGKDVELRCDPISGHTALYWYRQSLGQGLEFLIYFQGNSAPDKSGLPSDRFSAERTGGSVSTLTIQRTQQEDSAVYLCASSLWGPGDIQYFGAGTRLSVL.

This clonotype was recorded at least ten times. The rearrangement uses TRBV7-8 and TRBJ2-5, with 11 positions matching TRBD2. The CDR3 length is 17 residues. The V and J ends lost 3 bases and 2 bases, in that order; junction bases with no gene match: 8. In germline, CDR1 is SGHVS, CDR2 FQNEAQ. CDR3 bases: TGTGCCAGCAGCTTTATAGCGGGAGGGCCGAGGCAAGAGACCCAGTACTTC. Protein: CASSFIAGGPRQETQYF. Variable domain in full (rest from reference TRBV7-8 and TRBJ2-5): GAGVSQSPRYKVAKRGQDVALRCDPISGHVSLFWYQQALGQGPEFLTYFQNEAQLDKSGLPSDRFFAERPEGSVSTLKIQRTQQEDSAVYLCASSFIAGGPRQETQYFGPGTRLLVL.

This clonotype was detected only a few times. This chain links TRBV4-1 with TRBJ2-3; D gene ambiguous. Germline CDR1 and CDR2: MGHRA and YSYEKL. The CDR3 covers 12 residues. Trimming stripped 4 bases from V and 4 bases from J, with 6 bases between. The CDR3 nucleotides are TGCGCCAGCAGCCGCGAGGCAGATACGCAGTATTTT. It specifies CASSREADTQYF.

The J gene is TRBJ1-1, the V gene TRBV5-1, with D tentatively TRBD1 (6 bases). Germline CDR1 reads SGHRS; CDR2 reads YFSETQ. This CDR3 is 16 amino acids long. V gave up 4 bases and J gave up 7 bases, with 23 bases separating them. CDR3 amino acids: CASSPINVGGGHEAFF. The CDR3 bases are TGCGCCAGCAGCCCGATAAATGTCGGCGGGGGCCATGAAGCTTTCTTT.

This clonotype was found many times. The chain joins TRBV4-1 to TRBJ2-3; 8 nucleotides match TRBD2. This CDR3 has 18 amino acids. From germline, CDR1 is MGHRA and CDR2 YSYEKL. The trim removed 2 bases at V and 6 bases at J, leaving 16 bases unmatched. The CDR3 bases are TGCGCCAGCAGCCAACAGCGGGGACTAGGTCGGCTCGCGGATACGCAGTATTTT. Its protein is CASSQQRGLGRLADTQYF.

This clonotype was counted many times. CDR3 in amino acids: CASSQQGMGAFF. For the CDR3, the DNA is TGTGCCAGCAGCCAACAGGGGATGGGGGCTTTCTTT. This chain uses TRBV11-2 with TRBJ1-1, with TRBD1 identical over 7 bases. The CDR3 totals 12 residues. The germline CDR1 and CDR2 sequences are SGHAT and FQNNGV. V lost 5 bases, J lost 11 bases, and 8 bases stayed unmatched.

This clonotype was seen many times. The chain carries TRBV20-1 and TRBJ1-6, with D uncertain. Trimming took 0 bases from V and 0 from J, leaving 9 bases between them. Germline assignment: CDR1 DFQATT and CDR2 SNEGSKA (reference sequence). The CDR3 runs to 16 residues. The CDR3 DNA reads TGCAGTGCTAGAGATTCGCTGAGCTCCTATAATTCACCCCTCCACTTT. Protein sequence: CSARDSLSSYNSPLHF.

The chain couples TRBV7-9 to TRBJ2-3; tentatively, D is TRBD2 (5 bases). Germline lookup yields CDR1 SEHNR and CDR2 FQNEAQ (reference sequence). The CDR3 runs to 16 residues. V was trimmed by 1 base and J by 2 bases, leaving 13 bases between them. The CDR3 region has the DNA TGTGCCAGCAGCTTAGACCCCCGGGGTCTCACAGATACGCAGTATTTT. Translation: CASSLDPRGLTDTQYF. Complete variable domain (other parts from reference TRBV7-9 and TRBJ2-3): DTGVSQNPRHKITKRGQNVTFRCDPISEHNRLYWYRQTLGQGPEFLTYFQNEAQLEKSRLLSDRFSAERPKGSFSTLEIQRTEQGDSAMYLCASSLDPRGLTDTQYFGPGTRLTVL.

The V call is TRBV7-2, the J call TRBJ2-3, with a possible D match to TRBD1 (6 bases). CDR3 length equals 14 residues. CDR1 and CDR2 (germline): SGHTA, FQGNSA. Trimming took off 5 bases at V and 6 bases at J, with 15 bases between the two ends. The CDR3 DNA reads as TGTGCCAGCAGCCCCGTCGCTAGGGGGGATACGCAGTATTTT. As protein: CASSPVARGDTQYF.

This clonotype was seen many times. The chain links TRBV20-1 to TRBJ2-7, with 9 bases identical to TRBD1. CDR1 is DFQATT, CDR2 SNEGSKA, per germline (reference sequence). There are 13 residues in the CDR3. Trimming cost V 4 bases and J 4 bases; bases outside gene matches: 5. The CDR3 loop reads CSATRDREYEQYF. The CDR3 bases are TGCAGTGCTACCCGGGACAGGGAATACGAGCAGTACTTC.

The chain couples TRBV3-1 to TRBJ1-2; TRBD1 agrees at 8 bases. The length of the CDR3 is 13 residues. In germline, CDR1 is LGHDT, CDR2 YNNKEL (reference sequence). With 5 bases clipped from V and 7 bases from J, the junction kept 6 bases outside the gene matches. For the CDR3, the DNA is TGTGCCAGCAGCGCGACAGGGGACAGTGGCTACACCTTC. Its translation: CASSATGDSGYTF.

This chain joins TRBV6-2 or TRBV6-3 and TRBJ2-7, with no clear D. Trimming cost V 6 bases and J 2 bases, with 8 bases left between them. The CDR3 has 12 amino acids. CDR1 and CDR2 from the germline V gene are MNHEY and SVGEGT. The CDR3 protein is CASRDPTYEQYF. In DNA, the CDR3 is TGTGCCAGCAGAGACCCAACCTACGAGCAGTACTTC.

There are a few counts of this clonotype. The genes are TRBV7-2 and TRBJ2-7, with D tentatively TRBD1 or TRBD2 (7 bases each). The V end was cut by 5 bases, the J end by 3 bases, with 20 bases between. The CDR3 contains 16 residues. CDR1 and CDR2 from the germline V gene are SGHTA and FQGNSA. The CDR3 protein is CASSIGGGTDYYEQYF. The CDR3 DNA sequence: TGTGCCAGCAGCATAGGGGGAGGGACAGACTACTACGAGCAGTACTTC.

This clonotype occurred a few times. The chain is built from TRBV5-6 and TRBJ2-3, with 11 bases lining up with TRBD2. This CDR3 is built from 15 residues. With 4 bases clipped from V and 5 bases from J, the junction kept 6 bases outside the gene matches. Germline CDR1 and CDR2: SGHDT and YYEEEE. The CDR3 nucleotides are TGTGCCAGCAGCCGAGGGACTAGCGGAGGAGATACGCAGTATTTT. This encodes CASSRGTSGGDTQYF.

This clonotype was counted only a few times. The chain is built from TRBV7-9 and TRBJ1-2; D may be TRBD1 (5 bases). Germline V gene lookup returns CDR1 SEHNR and CDR2 FQNEAQ (reference sequence). The CDR3 totals 14 residues. The ends were cut back, 1 base at V and 8 bases at J, with 14 bases in the middle. The DNA for the CDR3 is TGTGCCAGCAGCTTAGGGCCAGGGACGGACGGCTACACCTTC. This translates into CASSLGPGTDGYTF.

The J gene is TRBJ2-3, the V gene TRBV6-5; 14 positions match TRBD2. Trimming cost V 6 bases and J 4 bases; bases outside gene matches: 6. The CDR3 runs 16 residues. Germline CDR1 reads MNHEY; CDR2 reads SVGAGI. The CDR3 DNA reads TGTGCCAGCAGACCTACGGGACTAGCGGGGGCAGATACGCAGTATTTT. Translated: CASRPTGLAGADTQYF.

The chain links TRBV6-2 or TRBV6-3 to TRBJ2-2; TRBD2 aligns across 9 bases. J gave up 5 bases and V 5 bases, and 9 bases lay outside the gene matches. CDR1 is MNHEY, CDR2 SVGEGT, per germline. The CDR3 runs 16 residues. The DNA for the CDR3 is TGTGCCAGCAGTACACCGGGACTAGCAAGAACCGGGGAGCTGTTTTTT. Translating it yields CASSTPGLARTGELFF.

This clonotype was seen ten or more times. The chain recombines TRBV24-1 with TRBJ2-1; D is uncertain. V lost 3 bases to trimming and J lost 4 bases, with 6 bases between them. CDR1 KGHDR and CDR2 SFDVKD come from the germline V gene. The CDR3 length is 13 residues. The CDR3 bases are TGTGCCACCAGTGATATTAGTTACAATGAGCAGTTCTTC. Protein sequence: CATSDISYNEQFF.

J is TRBJ2-5 and V is TRBV7-9; 8 bases are a match to TRBD1. CDR1 and CDR2 (germline): SEHNR, FQNEAQ (reference sequence). This CDR3 comprises 13 residues. The J segment lost 2 bases and the V segment lost 4 bases, leaving 0 bases of the junction unmatched. The CDR3 sequence is CASSYRGQETQYF. DNA for the CDR3: TGTGCCAGCAGCTACAGGGGGCAAGAGACCCAGTACTTC. The full variable domain, with the rest looked up from reference TRBV7-9 and TRBJ2-5, is DTGVSQNPRHKITKRGQNVTFRCDPISEHNRLYWYRQTLGQGPEFLTYFQNEAQLEKSRLLSDRFSAERPKGSFSTLEIQRTEQGDSAMYLCASSYRGQETQYFGPGTRLLVL.